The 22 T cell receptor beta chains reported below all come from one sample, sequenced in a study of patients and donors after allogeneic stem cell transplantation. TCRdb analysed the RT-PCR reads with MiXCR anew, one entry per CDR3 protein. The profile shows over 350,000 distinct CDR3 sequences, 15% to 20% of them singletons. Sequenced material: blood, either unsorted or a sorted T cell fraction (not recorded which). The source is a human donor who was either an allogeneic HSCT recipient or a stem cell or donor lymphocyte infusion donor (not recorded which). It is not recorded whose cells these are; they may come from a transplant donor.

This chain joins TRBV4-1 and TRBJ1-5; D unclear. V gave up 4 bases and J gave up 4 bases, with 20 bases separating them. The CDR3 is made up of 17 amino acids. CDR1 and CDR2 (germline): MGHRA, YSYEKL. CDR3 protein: CASSLGPSLNMNQPQHF. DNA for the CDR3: TGCGCCAGCAGCCTTGGGCCTTCCCTTAACATGAATCAGCCCCAGCATTTT.

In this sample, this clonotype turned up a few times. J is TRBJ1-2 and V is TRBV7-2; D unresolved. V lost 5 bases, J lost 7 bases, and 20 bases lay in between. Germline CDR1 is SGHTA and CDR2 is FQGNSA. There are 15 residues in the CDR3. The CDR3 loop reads CASSPPWTRGGGYTF. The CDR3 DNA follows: TGTGCCAGCAGCCCCCCATGGACGAGAGGAGGTGGCTACACCTTC.

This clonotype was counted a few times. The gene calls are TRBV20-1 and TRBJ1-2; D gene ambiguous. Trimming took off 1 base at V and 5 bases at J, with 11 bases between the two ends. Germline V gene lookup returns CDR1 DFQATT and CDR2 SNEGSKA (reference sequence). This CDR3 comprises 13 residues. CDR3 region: CSARAKGLYGYTF. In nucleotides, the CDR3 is TGCAGTGCTAGAGCCAAGGGCCTATATGGCTACACCTTC.

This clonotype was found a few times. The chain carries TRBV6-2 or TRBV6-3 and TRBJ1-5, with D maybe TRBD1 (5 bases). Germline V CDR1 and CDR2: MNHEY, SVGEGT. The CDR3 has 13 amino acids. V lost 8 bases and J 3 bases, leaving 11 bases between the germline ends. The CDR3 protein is CASSDSVNQPQHF. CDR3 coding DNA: TGTGCCAGCTCTGACAGTGTCAATCAGCCCCAGCATTTT.

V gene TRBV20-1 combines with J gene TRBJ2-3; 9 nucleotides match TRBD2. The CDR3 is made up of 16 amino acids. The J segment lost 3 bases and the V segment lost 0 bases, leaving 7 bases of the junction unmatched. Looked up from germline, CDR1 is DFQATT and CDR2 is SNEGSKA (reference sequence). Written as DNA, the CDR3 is TGCAGTGCTAGAGATCCGGCGGGGGGGCGGACAGATACGCAGTATTTT. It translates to CSARDPAGGRTDTQYF.

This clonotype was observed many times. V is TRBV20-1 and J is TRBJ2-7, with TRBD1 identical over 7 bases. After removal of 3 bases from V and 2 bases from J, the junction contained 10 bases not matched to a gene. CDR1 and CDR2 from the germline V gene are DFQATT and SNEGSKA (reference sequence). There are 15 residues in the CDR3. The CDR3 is CSARARVQGPYEQYF. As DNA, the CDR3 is TGCAGTGCTAGGGCGAGGGTACAGGGGCCCTACGAGCAGTACTTC.

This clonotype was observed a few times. This CDR3 reads CASSSGGLAGGPGYNEQFF. The CDR3 DNA follows: TGTGCCAGCAGCTCAGGGGGACTAGCGGGAGGGCCGGGCTACAATGAGCAGTTCTTC. The V call is TRBV11-1, the J call TRBJ2-1; 16 positions match TRBD2. The CDR3 runs 19 residues. The J segment lost 3 bases and the V segment lost 4 bases, leaving 9 bases of the junction unmatched. Germline values: CDR1 SGHAT, CDR2 FQDESV (reference sequence). Combining the CDR3 with reference TRBV11-1 and TRBJ2-1 gives the whole variable domain EAEVAQSPRYKITEKSQAVAFWCDPISGHATLYWYRQILGQGPELLVQFQDESVVDDSQLPKDRFSAERLKGVDSTLKIQPAELGDSAMYLCASSSGGLAGGPGYNEQFFGPGTRLTVL.

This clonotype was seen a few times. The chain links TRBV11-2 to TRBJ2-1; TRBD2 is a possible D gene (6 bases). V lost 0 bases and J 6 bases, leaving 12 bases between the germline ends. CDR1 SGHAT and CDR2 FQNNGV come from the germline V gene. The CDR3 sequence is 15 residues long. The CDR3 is CASSLDETRLNEQFF. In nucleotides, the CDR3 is TGTGCCAGCAGCTTAGATGAGACTAGACTCAATGAGCAGTTCTTC.

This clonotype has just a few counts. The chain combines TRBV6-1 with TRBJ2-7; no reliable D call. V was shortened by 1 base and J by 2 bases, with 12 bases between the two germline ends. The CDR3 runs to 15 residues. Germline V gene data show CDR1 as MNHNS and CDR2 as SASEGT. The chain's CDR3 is CASSEGQLLAYEQYF. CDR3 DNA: TGTGCCAGCAGTGAAGGCCAGCTCCTAGCCTACGAGCAGTACTTC.

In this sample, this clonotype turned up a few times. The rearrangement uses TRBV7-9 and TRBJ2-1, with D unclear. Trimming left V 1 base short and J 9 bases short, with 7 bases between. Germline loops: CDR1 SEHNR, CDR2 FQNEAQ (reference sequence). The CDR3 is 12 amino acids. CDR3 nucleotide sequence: TGTGCCAGCAGCTTAGTTGCCCCTGAGCAGTTCTTC. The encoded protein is CASSLVAPEQFF.

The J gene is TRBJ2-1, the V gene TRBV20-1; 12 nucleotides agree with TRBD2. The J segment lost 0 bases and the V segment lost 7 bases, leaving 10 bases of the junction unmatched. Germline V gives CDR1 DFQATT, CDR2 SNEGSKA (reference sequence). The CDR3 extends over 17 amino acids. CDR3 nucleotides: TGCAGTGGGAACCGGCTAGCGGGGGGGTTCTCCTACAATGAGCAGTTCTTC. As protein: CSGNRLAGGFSYNEQFF.

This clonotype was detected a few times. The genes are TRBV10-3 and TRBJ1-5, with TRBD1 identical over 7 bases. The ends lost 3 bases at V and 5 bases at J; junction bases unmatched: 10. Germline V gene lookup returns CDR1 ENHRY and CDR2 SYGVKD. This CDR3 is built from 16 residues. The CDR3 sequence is CAISDGQAVGHQPQHF. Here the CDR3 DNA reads TGTGCCATCAGTGACGGACAGGCCGTGGGCCATCAGCCCCAGCATTTT.

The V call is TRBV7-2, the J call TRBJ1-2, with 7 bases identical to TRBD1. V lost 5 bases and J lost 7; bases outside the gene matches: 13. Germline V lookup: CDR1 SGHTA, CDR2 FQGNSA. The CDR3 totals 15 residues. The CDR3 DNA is TGTGCCAGCAGCACACCCCCGGGGCAGGGGGGTGGCTACACCTTC. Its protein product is CASSTPPGQGGGYTF.

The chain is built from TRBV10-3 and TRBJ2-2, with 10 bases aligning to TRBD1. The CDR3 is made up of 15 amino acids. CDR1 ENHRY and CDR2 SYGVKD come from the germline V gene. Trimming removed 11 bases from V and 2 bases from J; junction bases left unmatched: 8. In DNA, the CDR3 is TGTGCCGCCTGGACAGGGGGACCTAACACCGGGGAGCTGTTTTTT. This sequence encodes CAAWTGGPNTGELFF.

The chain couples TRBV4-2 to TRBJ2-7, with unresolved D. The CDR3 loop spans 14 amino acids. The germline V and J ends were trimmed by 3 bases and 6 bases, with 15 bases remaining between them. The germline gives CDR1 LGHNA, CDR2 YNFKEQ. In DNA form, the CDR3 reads TGTGCCAGCAGCCATCCCAATAATCGCGGCGAGCAGTACTTC. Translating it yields CASSHPNNRGEQYF.

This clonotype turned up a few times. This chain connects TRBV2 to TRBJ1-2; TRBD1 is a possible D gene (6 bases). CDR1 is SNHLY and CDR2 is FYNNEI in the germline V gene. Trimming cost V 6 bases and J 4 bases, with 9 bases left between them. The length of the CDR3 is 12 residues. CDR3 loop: CASRPGAYGYTF. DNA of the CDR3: TGTGCCAGCAGGCCAGGGGCCTATGGCTACACCTTC.

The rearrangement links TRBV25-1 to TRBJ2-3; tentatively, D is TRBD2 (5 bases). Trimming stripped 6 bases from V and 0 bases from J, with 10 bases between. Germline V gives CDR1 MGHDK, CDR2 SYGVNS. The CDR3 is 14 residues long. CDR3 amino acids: CASRRSSSTDTQYF. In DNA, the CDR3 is TGTGCCAGCAGGCGGTCTAGCAGCACAGATACGCAGTATTTT. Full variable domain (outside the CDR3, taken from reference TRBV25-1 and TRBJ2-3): EADIYQTPRYLVIGTGKKITLECSQTMGHDKMYWYQQDPGMELHLIHYSYGVNSTEKGDLSSESTVSRIRTEHFPLTLESARPSHTSQYLCASRRSSSTDTQYFGPGTRLTVL.

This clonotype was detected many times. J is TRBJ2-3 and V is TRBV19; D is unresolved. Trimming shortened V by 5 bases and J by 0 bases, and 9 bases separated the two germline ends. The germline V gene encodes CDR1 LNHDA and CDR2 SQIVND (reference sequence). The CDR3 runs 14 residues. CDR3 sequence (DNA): TGTGCCAGTAGTGACGCAGGAAGCACAGATACGCAGTATTTT. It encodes CASSDAGSTDTQYF.

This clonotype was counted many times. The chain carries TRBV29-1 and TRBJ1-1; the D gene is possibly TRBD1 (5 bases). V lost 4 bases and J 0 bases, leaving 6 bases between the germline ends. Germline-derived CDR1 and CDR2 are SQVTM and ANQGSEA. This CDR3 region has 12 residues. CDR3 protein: CSVGGMNTEAFF. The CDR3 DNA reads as TGCAGCGTTGGGGGGATGAACACTGAAGCTTTCTTT. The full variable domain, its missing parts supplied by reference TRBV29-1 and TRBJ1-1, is SAVISQKPSRDICQRGTSLTIQCQVDSQVTMMFWYRQQPGQSLTLIATANQGSEATYESGFVIDKFPISRPNLTFSTLTVSNMSPEDSSIYLCSVGGMNTEAFFGQGTRLTVV.

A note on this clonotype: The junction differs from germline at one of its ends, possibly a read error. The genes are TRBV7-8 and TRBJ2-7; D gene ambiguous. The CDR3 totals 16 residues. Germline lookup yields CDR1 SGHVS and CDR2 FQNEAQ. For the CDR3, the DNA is TGTGCCAGCAGCTTAGGACTCCGGCACACGCACTACGAGCAGTGCTTC. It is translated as CASSLGLRHTHYEQCF.

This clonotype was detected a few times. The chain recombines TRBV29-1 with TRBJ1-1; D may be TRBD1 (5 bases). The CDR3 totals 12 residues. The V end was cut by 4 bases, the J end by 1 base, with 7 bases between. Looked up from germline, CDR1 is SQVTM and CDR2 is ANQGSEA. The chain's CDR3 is CSVVTGNTEAFF. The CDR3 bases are TGCAGCGTTGTAACAGGGAACACTGAAGCTTTCTTT.

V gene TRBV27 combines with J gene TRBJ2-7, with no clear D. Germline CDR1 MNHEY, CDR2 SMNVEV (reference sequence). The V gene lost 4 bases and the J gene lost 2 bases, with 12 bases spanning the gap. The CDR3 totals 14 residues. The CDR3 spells CASSYSAGPYEQYF. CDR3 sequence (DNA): TGTGCCAGCAGTTACTCCGCCGGGCCCTACGAGCAGTACTTC.